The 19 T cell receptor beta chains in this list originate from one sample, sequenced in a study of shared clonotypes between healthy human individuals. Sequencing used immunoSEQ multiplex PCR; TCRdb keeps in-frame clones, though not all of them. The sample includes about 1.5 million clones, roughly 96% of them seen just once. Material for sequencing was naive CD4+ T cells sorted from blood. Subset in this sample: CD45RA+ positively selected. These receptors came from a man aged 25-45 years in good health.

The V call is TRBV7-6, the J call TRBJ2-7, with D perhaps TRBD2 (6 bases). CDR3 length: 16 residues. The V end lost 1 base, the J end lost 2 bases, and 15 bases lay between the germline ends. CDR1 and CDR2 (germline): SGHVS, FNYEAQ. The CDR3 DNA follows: TGTGCCAGCAGCTTAGGGGTTGCGGGGCCCACCTACGAGCAGTACTTC. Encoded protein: CASSLGVAGPTYEQYF.

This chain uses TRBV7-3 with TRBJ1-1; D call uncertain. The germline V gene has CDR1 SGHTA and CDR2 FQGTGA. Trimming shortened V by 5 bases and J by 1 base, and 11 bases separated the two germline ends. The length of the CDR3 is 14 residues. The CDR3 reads CASSPTPSNTEAFF. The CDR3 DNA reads TGTGCCAGCAGCCCGACCCCCTCGAACACTGAAGCTTTCTTT.

The DNA for the CDR3 is TGTGCCAGCAGCTTAGACCTCCTAGCGGGAGGGCCTAGGCAGTACTTC. Its translation is CASSLDLLAGGPRQYF. The chain combines TRBV11-2 with TRBJ2-7; 12 nucleotides line up with TRBD2. The V segment lost 0 bases and the J segment 9 bases; nucleotides outside the gene matches: 9. The CDR3 totals 16 residues. From germline, CDR1 is SGHAT and CDR2 FQNNGV.

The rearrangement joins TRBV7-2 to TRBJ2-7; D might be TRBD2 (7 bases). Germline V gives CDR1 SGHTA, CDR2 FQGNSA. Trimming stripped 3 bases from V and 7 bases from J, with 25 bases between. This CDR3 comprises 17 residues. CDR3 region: CASSFLPAASGRGEQYF. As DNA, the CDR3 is TGTGCCAGCAGCTTCTTACCCGCGGCTAGCGGAAGGGGGGAGCAGTACTTC. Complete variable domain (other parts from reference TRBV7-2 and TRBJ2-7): GAGVSQSPSNKVTEKGKDVELRCDPISGHTALYWYRQSLGQGLEFLIYFQGNSAPDKSGLPSDRFSAERTGGSVSTLTIQRTQQEDSAVYLCASSFLPAASGRGEQYFGPGTRLTVT.

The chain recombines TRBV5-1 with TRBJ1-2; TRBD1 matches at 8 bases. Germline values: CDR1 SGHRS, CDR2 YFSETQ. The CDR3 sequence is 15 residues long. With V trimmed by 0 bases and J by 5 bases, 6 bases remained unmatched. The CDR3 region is CASSLETGARYGYTF. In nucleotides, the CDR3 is TGCGCCAGCAGCTTGGAGACAGGGGCGCGGTATGGCTACACCTTC.

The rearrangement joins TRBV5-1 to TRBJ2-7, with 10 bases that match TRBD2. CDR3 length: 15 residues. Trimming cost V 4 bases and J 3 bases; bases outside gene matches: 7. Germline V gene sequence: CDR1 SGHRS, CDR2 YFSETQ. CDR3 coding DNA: TGCGCCAGCAGCCCGGGACTAGCGCGGGACTACGAGCAGTACTTC. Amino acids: CASSPGLARDYEQYF.

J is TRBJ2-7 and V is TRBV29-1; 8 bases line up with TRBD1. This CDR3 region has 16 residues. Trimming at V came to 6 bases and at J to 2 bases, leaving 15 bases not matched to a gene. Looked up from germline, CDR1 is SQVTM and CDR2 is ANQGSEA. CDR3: CSVRTGPTNSAYEQYF. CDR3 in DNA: TGCAGCGTCCGGACAGGGCCTACAAACTCAGCCTACGAGCAGTACTTC.

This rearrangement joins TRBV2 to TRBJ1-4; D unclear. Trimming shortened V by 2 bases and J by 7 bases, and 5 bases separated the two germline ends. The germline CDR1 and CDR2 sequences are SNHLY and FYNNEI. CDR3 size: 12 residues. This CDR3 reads CASSELVEKLFF. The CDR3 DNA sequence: TGTGCCAGCAGTGAATTGGTTGAAAAACTGTTTTTT.

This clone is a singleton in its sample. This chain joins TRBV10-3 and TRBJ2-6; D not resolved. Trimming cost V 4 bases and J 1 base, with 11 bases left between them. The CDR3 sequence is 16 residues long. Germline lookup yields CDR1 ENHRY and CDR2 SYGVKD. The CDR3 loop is CAISGPIGSGANVLTF. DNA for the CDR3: TGTGCCATCAGTGGGCCTATTGGTTCTGGGGCCAACGTCCTGACTTTC.

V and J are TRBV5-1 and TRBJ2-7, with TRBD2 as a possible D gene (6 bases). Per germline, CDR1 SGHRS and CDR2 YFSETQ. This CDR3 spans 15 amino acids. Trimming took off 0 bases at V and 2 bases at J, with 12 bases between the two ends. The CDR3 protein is CASSLGSSETYEQYF. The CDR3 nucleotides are TGCGCCAGCAGCTTGGGGTCTAGCGAGACCTACGAGCAGTACTTC.

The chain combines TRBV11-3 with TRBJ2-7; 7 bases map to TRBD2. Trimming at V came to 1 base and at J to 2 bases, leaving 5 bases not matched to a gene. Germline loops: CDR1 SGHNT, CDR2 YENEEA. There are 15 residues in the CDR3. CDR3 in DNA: TGTGCCAGCAGCTTAGGTCCCAGCGGGACCTACGAGCAGTACTTC. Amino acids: CASSLGPSGTYEQYF.

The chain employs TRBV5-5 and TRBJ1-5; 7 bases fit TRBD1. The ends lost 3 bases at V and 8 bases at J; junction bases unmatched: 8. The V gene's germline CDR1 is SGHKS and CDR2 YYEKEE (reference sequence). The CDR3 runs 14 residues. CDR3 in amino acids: CASSSYDRVEPQHF. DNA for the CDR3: TGTGCCAGCAGCTCCTACGACAGGGTTGAGCCCCAGCATTTT.

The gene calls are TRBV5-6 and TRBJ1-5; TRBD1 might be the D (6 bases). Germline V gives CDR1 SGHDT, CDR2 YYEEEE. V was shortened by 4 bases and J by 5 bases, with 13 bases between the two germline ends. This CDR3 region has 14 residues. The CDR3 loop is CASSEQGRDQPQHF. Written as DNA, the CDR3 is TGTGCCAGCAGCGAACAGGGAAGGGATCAGCCCCAGCATTTT.

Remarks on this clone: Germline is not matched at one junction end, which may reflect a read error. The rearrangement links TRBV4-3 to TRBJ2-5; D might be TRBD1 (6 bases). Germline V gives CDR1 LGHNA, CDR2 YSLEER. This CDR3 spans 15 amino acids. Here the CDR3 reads CASSQFPLDSGFLDF. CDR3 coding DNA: TGCGCCAGCAGCCAATTTCCGTTGGACAGCGGTTTCTTGGACTTC.

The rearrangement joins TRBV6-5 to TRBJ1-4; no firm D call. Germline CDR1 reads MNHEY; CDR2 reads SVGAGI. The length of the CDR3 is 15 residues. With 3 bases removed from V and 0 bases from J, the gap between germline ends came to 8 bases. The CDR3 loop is CASSYAATTNEKLFF. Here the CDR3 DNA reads TGTGCCAGCAGTTATGCTGCTACAACTAATGAAAAACTGTTTTTT.

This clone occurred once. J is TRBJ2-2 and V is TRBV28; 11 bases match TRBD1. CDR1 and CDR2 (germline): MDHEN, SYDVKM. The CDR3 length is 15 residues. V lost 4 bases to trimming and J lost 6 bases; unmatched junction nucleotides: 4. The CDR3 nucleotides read TGTGCCAGCAGTTGGGCGGGACAGGGGGCCGGGGAGCTGTTTTTT. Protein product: CASSWAGQGAGELFF.

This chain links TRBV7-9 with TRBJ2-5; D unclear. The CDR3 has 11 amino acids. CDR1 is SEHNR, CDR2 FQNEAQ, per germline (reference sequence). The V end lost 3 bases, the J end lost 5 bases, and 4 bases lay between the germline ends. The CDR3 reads CASSFRETQYF. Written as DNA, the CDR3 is TGTGCCAGCAGCTTTCGCGAGACCCAGTACTTC.

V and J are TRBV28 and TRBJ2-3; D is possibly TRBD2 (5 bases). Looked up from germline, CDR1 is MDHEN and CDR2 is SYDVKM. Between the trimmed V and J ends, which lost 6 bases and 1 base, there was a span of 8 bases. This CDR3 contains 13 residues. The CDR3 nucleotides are TGTGCCAGCAGATGGCGGGGCACAGATACGCAGTATTTT. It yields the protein CASRWRGTDTQYF. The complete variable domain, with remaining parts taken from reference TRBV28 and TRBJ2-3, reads DVKVTQSSRYLVKRTGEKVFLECVQDMDHENMFWYRQDPGLGLRLIYFSYDVKMKEKGDIPEGYSVSREKKERFSLILESASTNQTSMYLCASRWRGTDTQYFGPGTRLTVL.

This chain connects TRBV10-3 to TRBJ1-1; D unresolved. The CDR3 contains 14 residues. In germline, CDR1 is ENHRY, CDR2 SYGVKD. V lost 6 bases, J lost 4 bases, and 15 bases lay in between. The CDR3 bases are TGTGCCATCAGGAGTAATTTGGGAGGCACTGAAGCTTTCTTT. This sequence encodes CAIRSNLGGTEAFF.